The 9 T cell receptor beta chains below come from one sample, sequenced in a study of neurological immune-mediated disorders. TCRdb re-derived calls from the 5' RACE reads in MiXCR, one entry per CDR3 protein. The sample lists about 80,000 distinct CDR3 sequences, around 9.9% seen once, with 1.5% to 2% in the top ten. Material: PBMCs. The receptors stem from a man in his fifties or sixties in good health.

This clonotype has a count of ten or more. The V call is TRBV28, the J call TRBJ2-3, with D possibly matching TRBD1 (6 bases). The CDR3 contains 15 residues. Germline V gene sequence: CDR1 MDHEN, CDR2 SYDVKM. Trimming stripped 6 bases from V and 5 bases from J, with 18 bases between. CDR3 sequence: CASSPGGQLIDTQYF. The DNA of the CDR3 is TGTGCCAGCAGCCCTGGGGGACAACTGATAGATACGCAGTATTTT.

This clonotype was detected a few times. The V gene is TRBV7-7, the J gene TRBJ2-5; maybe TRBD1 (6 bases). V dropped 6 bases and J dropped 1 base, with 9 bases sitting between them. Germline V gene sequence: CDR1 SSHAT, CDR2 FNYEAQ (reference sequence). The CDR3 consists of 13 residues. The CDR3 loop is CASSTGPQETQYF. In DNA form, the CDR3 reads TGTGCCAGCAGTACAGGGCCCCAAGAGACCCAGTACTTC.

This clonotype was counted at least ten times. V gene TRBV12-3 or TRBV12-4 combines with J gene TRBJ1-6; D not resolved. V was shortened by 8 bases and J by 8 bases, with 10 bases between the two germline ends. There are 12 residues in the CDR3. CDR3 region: CASQFADSPLHF. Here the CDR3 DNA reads TGTGCCAGCCAATTCGCGGATTCACCCCTCCACTTT.

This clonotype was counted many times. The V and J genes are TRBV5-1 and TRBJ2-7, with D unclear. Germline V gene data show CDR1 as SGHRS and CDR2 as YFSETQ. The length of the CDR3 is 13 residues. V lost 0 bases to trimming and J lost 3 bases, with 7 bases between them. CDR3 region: CASSLAGNYEQYF. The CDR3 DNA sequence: TGCGCCAGCAGCTTGGCCGGTAACTACGAGCAGTACTTC.

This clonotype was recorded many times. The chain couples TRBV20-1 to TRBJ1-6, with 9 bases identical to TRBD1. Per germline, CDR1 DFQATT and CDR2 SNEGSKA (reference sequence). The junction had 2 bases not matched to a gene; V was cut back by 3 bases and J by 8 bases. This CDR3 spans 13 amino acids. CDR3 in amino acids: CSASRDRDSPLHF. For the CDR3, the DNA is TGCAGTGCTAGCCGGGACAGGGATTCACCCCTCCACTTT.

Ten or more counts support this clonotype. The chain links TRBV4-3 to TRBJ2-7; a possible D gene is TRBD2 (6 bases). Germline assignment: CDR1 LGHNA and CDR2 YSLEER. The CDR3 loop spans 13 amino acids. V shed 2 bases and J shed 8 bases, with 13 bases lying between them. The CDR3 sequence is CASSQKGGEKQYF. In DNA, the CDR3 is TGCGCCAGCAGCCAAAAAGGCGGGGAGAAGCAGTACTTC.

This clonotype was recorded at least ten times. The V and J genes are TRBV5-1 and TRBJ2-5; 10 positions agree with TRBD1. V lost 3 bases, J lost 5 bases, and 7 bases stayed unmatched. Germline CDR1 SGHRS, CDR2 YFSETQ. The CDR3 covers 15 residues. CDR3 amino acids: CASSSDRGLRETQYF. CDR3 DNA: TGCGCCAGCAGCTCGGACAGGGGGTTGCGGGAGACCCAGTACTTC.

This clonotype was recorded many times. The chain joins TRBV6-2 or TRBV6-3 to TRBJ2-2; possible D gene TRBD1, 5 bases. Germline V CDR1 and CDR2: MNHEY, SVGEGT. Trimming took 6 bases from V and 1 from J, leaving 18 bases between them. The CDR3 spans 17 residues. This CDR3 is CASSFAVAGLNTGELFF. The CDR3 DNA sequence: TGTGCCAGCAGCTTCGCCGTTGCAGGGCTGAACACCGGGGAGCTGTTTTTT.

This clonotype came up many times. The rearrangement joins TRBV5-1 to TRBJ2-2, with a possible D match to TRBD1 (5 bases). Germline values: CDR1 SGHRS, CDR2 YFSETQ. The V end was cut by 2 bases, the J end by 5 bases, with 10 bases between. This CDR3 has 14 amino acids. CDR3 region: CASSFRGNTGELFF. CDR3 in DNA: TGCGCCAGCAGCTTTAGGGGAAATACCGGGGAGCTGTTTTTT.